This T cell receptor beta chain derives from a study of metastatic and nonmetastatic thyroid tumors. Study-wide context: Across blood and tumor or nodule tissue, repertoires from malignant and benign thyroid patients were compared with one another.

Patients had received no treatment of any kind before thyroid surgery. TCRdb re-analyzed the PCR reads through MiXCR. The table records about 35,000 clones, around 33% of them present only once. Germline CDR1 reads MNHNS; CDR2 reads SASEGT. This CDR3 region has 15 residues. This clone appeared a few times. Germline is not matched at one junction end, which may reflect a read error. Sequencing was performed on tumor tissue. This chain uses TRBV6-1 with TRBJ1-2, with D perhaps TRBD1 (6 bases). The TCR sequence derives from a female donor with papillary thyroid cancer or a benign thyroid nodule (not recorded which). Some clones in this sample may be carry-over from other donors' samples. DNA for the CDR3: TGTACCAGCAGCTCGGGACACCACCATAACTATGGCTACACCTTC. This sequence encodes CTSSSGHHHNYGYTF.